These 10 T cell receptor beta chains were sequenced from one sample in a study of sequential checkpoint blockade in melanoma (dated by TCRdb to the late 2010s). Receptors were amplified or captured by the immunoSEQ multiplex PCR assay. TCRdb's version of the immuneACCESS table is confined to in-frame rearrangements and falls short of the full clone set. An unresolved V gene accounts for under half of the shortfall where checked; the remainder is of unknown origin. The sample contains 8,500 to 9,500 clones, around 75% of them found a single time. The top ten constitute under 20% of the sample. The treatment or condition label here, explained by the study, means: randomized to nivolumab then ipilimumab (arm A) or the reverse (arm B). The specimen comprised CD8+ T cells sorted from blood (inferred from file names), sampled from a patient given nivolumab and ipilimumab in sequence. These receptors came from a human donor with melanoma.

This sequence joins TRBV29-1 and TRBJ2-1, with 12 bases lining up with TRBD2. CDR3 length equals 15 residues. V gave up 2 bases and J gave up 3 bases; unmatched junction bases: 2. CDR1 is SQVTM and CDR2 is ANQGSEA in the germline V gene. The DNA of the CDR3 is TGCAGCGTTGAACCGACTAGCGGGAGCTACAATGAGCAGTTCTTC. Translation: CSVEPTSGSYNEQFF.

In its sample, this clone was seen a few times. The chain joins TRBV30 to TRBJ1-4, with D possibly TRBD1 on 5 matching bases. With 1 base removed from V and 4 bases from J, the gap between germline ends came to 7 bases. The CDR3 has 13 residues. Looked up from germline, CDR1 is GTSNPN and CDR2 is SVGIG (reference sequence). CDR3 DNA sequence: TGTGCCTGGAGTGGGGGGGTTAATGAAAAACTGTTTTTT. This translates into CAWSGGVNEKLFF.

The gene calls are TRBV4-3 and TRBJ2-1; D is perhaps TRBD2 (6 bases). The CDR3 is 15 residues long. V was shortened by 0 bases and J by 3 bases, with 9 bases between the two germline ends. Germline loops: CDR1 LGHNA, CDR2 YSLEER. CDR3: CASSQDASDYNEQFF. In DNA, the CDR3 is TGCGCCAGCAGCCAAGATGCTAGCGACTACAATGAGCAGTTCTTC.

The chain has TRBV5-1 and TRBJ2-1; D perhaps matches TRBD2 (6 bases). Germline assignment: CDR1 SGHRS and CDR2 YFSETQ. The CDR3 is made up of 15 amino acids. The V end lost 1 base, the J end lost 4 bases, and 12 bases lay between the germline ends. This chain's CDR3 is CASSLKTRPYNEQFF. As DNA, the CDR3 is TGCGCCAGCAGCTTGAAGACTAGACCATACAATGAGCAGTTCTTC.

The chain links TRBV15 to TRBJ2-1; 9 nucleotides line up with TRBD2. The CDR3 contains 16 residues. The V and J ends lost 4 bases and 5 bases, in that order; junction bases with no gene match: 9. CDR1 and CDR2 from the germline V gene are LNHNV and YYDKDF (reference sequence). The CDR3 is CATSKRGRASNNEQFF. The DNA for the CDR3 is TGTGCCACCAGCAAACGCGGGAGGGCCTCGAACAATGAGCAGTTCTTC.

CDR3 sequence: CAISLERDTGELFF. CDR3 coding DNA: TGTGCCATCAGTCTGGAGCGTGACACCGGGGAGCTGTTTTTT. V and J are TRBV10-3 and TRBJ2-2; D gene unclear. From germline, CDR1 is ENHRY and CDR2 SYGVKD. The CDR3 is 14 amino acids. V was clipped by 5 bases and J by 3 bases, with 10 bases between them.

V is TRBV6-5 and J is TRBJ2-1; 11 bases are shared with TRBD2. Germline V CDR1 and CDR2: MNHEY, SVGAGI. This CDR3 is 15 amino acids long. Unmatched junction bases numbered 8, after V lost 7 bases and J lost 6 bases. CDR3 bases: TGTGCCAGCACCTACACTAGCGGGAGTACCAATGAGCAGTTCTTC. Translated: CASTYTSGSTNEQFF.

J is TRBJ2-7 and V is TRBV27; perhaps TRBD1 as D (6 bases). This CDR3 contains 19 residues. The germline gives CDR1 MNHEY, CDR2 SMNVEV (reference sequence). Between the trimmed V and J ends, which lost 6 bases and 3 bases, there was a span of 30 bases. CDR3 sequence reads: CASRLPGQGHFRVSYEQYF. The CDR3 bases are TGTGCCAGCAGGCTACCGGGACAAGGGCATTTTCGAGTGAGCTACGAGCAGTACTTC.

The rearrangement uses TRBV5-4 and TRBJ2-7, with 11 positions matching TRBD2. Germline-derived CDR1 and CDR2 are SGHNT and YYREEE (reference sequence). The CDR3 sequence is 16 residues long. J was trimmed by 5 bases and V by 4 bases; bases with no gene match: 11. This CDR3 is CASSQDGTSGSDEQYF. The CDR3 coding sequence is TGTGCCAGCAGCCAAGATGGAACTAGCGGGAGTGACGAGCAGTACTTC. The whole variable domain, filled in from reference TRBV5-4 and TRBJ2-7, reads ETGVTQSPTHLIKTRGQQVTLRCSSQSGHNTVSWYQQALGQGPQFIFQYYREEENGRGNFPPRFSGLQFPNYSSELNVNALELDDSALYLCASSQDGTSGSDEQYFGPGTRLTVT.

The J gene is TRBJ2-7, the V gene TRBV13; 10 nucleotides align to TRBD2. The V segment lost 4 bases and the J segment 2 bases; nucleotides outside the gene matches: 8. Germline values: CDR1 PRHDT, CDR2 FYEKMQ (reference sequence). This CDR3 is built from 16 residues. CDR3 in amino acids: CASSSLTSGHTYEQYF. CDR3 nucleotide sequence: TGTGCCAGCAGCTCCCTGACTAGCGGGCATACCTACGAGCAGTACTTC. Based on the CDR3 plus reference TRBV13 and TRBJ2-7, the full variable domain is AAGVIQSPRHLIKEKRETATLKCYPIPRHDTVYWYQQGPGQDPQFLISFYEKMQSDKGSIPDRFSAQQFSDYHSELNMSSLELGDSALYFCASSSLTSGHTYEQYFGPGTRLTVT.